Here is one T cell receptor (beta chain) with its context. This specimen belongs to a study of blood T cell repertoires in COVID-19. V dropped 6 bases and J dropped 8; count of bases not matched to a gene: 10. Germline CDR1 and CDR2: LNHDA and SQIVND (reference sequence). The CDR3 contains 15 residues. As processed by the authors: How many nucleated cells were present was estimated from reference gene primer amplification. Produced via immunoSEQ multiplex PCR; TCRdb's table is partial and in-frame only. That table gives V, J and clone size, and the DNA gave D and trimming. The repertoire holds approximately 170,000 clones, with approximately 80% as singletons. The participants were between about 18 and 90 years old and came from roughly 25 US areas. Donors of Cohort 3 who recovered were those that had two negative PCRs, clearance, or symptom resolution.

V usage is TRBV19 and J usage is TRBJ1-4, with TRBD1 matching over 9 bases. Sequenced input: PBMCs or T cells enriched from blood (not recorded which). The clonotype originates from a woman in her 50s who had recovered from COVID-19. The CDR3 region has the DNA TGTGCCAGTAGGGACATGACAGGGGGAGGAGAAAAACTGTTTTTT. Translation: CASRDMTGGGEKLFF.